This T cell receptor beta chain was retrieved from a study of technical replicates of blood from a few donors. Data came from immunoSEQ multiplex PCR; TCRdb stores just in-frame clones and leaves some out. The sample holds 75,000 or so clones, 90% to 95% seen once. The specimen was T cells isolated from PBMCs. This clonotype was obtained from a human donor in good health.

In DNA form, the CDR3 reads TGTGCCAGCAGCTGGAGGACAGGGGGCTACGAGCAGTACTTC. This encodes CASSWRTGGYEQYF. The chain recombines TRBV9 with TRBJ2-7; TRBD1 matches 10 bases. Germline V lookup: CDR1 SGDLS, CDR2 YYNGEE. This CDR3 has 14 residues. V dropped 4 bases and J dropped 3; count of bases not matched to a gene: 4.